Given below is one T cell receptor (beta chain) in context. What it recognizes is unknown. Healthy Caucasian individuals made up all the donors. The data were taken from a study of identical twins. TCRdb re-derived calls from the 5' RACE reads in MiXCR, one entry per CDR3 protein. This table has 1,800,000 or so distinct CDR3 sequences, more than 30% appearing once. The study, taken as a whole, reports: Abundant cord blood beta clonotypes carried fewer insertions; memory repertoires showed none. Beta out-of-frame twin sharing showed a weaker excess.

The sample taken for sequencing was cord blood. The receptor was derived from a newborn girl in good health.

CDR3 amino acids: CATSRDLKSGYNEQYF. The CDR3 DNA sequence: TGTGCCACCAGCAGAGATCTTAAGTCGGGCTACAATGAGCAGTACTTC. The chain combines TRBV15 with TRBJ2-7; no clear D gene. Germline V gene data show CDR1 as LNHNV and CDR2 as YYDKDF (reference sequence). The germline V and J ends were trimmed by 0 bases and 7 bases, with 19 bases remaining between them. The CDR3 sequence is 16 residues long.